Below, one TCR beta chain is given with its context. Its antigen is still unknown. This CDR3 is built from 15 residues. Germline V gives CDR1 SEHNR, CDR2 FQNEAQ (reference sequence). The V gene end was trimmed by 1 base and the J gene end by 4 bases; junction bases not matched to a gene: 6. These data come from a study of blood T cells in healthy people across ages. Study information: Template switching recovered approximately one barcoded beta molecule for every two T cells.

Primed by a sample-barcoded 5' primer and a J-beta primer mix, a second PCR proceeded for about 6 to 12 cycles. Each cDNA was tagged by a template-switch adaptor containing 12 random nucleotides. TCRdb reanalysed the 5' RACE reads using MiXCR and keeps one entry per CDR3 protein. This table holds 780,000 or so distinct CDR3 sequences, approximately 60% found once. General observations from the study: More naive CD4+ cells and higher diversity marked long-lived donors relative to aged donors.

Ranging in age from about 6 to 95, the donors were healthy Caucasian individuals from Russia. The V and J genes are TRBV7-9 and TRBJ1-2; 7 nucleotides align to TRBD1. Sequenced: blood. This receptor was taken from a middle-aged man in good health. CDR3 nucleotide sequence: TGTGCCAGCAGCTTAGGTTGGGACAGAAGCTATGGCTACACCTTC. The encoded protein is CASSLGWDRSYGYTF.